The 32 T cell receptor beta chains presented below share a single source sample, sequenced in a study of cytomegalovirus exposure and HLA in healthy donors (dated by TCRdb to 2017 to 2019). Library method: the immunoSEQ multiplex PCR assay. The multiplex PCR relied on a mix of 60 forward primers for TCR Vbeta segments and 13 reverse primers for TCR Jbeta segments. As stored in TCRdb, this immuneACCESS dataset retains in-frame rearrangements with V and J assigned. A fraction of the clones does not appear; measured against another copy, unresolved V genes explain less than half of the discrepancy, and the remainder lacks a known reason. In this sample's table one finds 130,000 to 150,000 clones. The ten largest make up more than 0.8% of the sample. Material for sequencing was PBMCs. Receptors were obtained from a male donor in good health and CMV-seronegative.

Points on this clone: Distinct nucleotide sequences in the sample also encode this CDR3. This chain connects TRBV6-5 to TRBJ1-1, with D uncertain. The CDR3 spans 15 residues. Germline V gene data show CDR1 as MNHEY and CDR2 as SVGAGI. The V end lost 0 bases, the J end lost 0 bases, and 8 bases lay between the germline ends. As DNA, the CDR3 is TGTGCCAGCAGTTACTCGGGAGGGTTGAACACTGAAGCTTTCTTT. Translation gives CASSYSGGLNTEAFF.

The chain couples TRBV6-6 to TRBJ2-1; TRBD2 is a possible D gene (6 bases). V lost 0 bases to trimming and J lost 3 bases, with 9 bases between them. This CDR3 comprises 15 residues. From germline, CDR1 is MNHNY and CDR2 SVGAGI (reference sequence). The CDR3 DNA reads as TGTGCCAGCAGTTACTCGCGGGGAGACTACAATGAGCAGTTCTTC. This codes for CASSYSRGDYNEQFF.

The chain has TRBV19 and TRBJ2-2; the D is unclear. V lost 1 base to trimming and J lost 4 bases, with 13 bases between them. The CDR3 runs 16 residues. Germline assignment: CDR1 LNHDA and CDR2 SQIVND (reference sequence). Here the CDR3 DNA reads TGTGCCAGTAGTATAGTAGAAGGAGCCCTCACCGGGGAGCTGTTTTTT. It is translated as CASSIVEGALTGELFF. The full variable domain, completed using reference TRBV19 and TRBJ2-2, is DGGITQSPKYLFRKEGQNVTLSCEQNLNHDAMYWYRQDPGQGLRLIYYSQIVNDFQKGDIAEGYSVSREKKESFPLTVTSAQKNPTAFYLCASSIVEGALTGELFFGEGSRLTVL.

This chain connects TRBV7-9 to TRBJ2-2; 8 bases map to TRBD1. V was clipped by 6 bases and J by 3 bases; unmatched bases: 6. The CDR3 extends over 15 amino acids. The germline CDR1 and CDR2 sequences are SEHNR and FQNEAQ (reference sequence). CDR3 sequence: CASRRTGLYTGELFF. In DNA, the CDR3 is TGTGCCAGCAGAAGGACAGGGTTGTACACCGGGGAGCTGTTTTTT. The variable domain in full, completed from reference TRBV7-9 and TRBJ2-2, reads DTGVSQNPRHKITKRGQNVTFRCDPISEHNRLYWYRQTLGQGPEFLTYFQNEAQLEKSRLLSDRFSAERPKGSFSTLEIQRTEQGDSAMYLCASRRTGLYTGELFFGEGSRLTVL.

The chain is built from TRBV18 and TRBJ2-1; 10 bases line up with TRBD2. From germline, CDR1 is KGHSH and CDR2 LQKENI. The CDR3 has 15 residues. V was clipped by 5 bases and J by 6 bases; unmatched bases: 7. CDR3 bases: TGTGCCAGCTCAGCTCAGAGGACTAGCGGCAATGAGCAGTTCTTC. Translated: CASSAQRTSGNEQFF. The complete variable domain, with remaining parts taken from reference TRBV18 and TRBJ2-1, reads NAGVMQNPRHLVRRRGQEARLRCSPMKGHSHVYWYRQLPEEGLKFMVYLQKENIIDESGMPKERFSAEFPKEGPSILRIQQVVRGDSAAYFCASSAQRTSGNEQFFGPGTRLTVL.

The V and J genes are TRBV7-2 and TRBJ1-1; D remains unclear. Germline loops: CDR1 SGHTA, CDR2 FQGNSA. Trimming left V 4 bases short and J 1 base short, with 16 bases between. The CDR3 covers 16 residues. This CDR3 reads CASSSARYAGNTEAFF. CDR3 DNA: TGTGCCAGCAGCTCCGCACGATACGCAGGGAACACTGAAGCTTTCTTT.

The chain couples TRBV29-1 to TRBJ1-2; TRBD1 is a possible D gene (5 bases). Germline assignment: CDR1 SQVTM and CDR2 ANQGSEA. The CDR3 extends over 13 amino acids. V was pared by 4 bases and J by 6 bases, with 15 bases between. CDR3 in amino acids: CSVGAGHADGYTF. The CDR3 bases are TGCAGCGTTGGTGCAGGGCACGCGGATGGCTACACCTTC.

V usage is TRBV6-5 and J usage is TRBJ2-7, with D perhaps matching TRBD1 (6 bases). This CDR3 spans 14 amino acids. V shed 0 bases and J shed 0 bases, with 6 bases lying between them. Germline lookup yields CDR1 MNHEY and CDR2 SVGAGI. The CDR3 nucleotides are TGTGCCAGCAGTTACTCGGACAGCTCCTACGAGCAGTACTTC. Encoded protein: CASSYSDSSYEQYF.

CDR3 coding DNA: TGTGCCAGCAGTTTTCTAGCGGGAGCGGGGACCGGGGAGCTGTTTTTT. Protein: CASSFLAGAGTGELFF. The rearrangement uses TRBV6-5 and TRBJ2-2; 10 bases line up with TRBD2. With 4 bases clipped from V and 5 bases from J, the junction kept 7 bases outside the gene matches. The germline V gene has CDR1 MNHEY and CDR2 SVGAGI. The CDR3 contains 16 residues.

V gene TRBV4-3 combines with J gene TRBJ1-1; D not resolved. Germline V CDR1 and CDR2: LGHNA, YSLEER. Deletions cut 1 base from V and 2 bases from J, with 11 bases between. The CDR3 is made up of 15 amino acids. CDR3 residues: CASSQARRFNTEAFF. The CDR3 DNA follows: TGCGCCAGCAGCCAAGCCCGCAGATTCAACACTGAAGCTTTCTTT.

The chain couples TRBV30 to TRBJ1-2; tentatively, D is TRBD1 (5 bases). Between the trimmed V and J ends, which lost 5 bases and 2 bases, there was a span of 24 bases. CDR3 length equals 17 residues. Germline loops: CDR1 GTSNPN, CDR2 SVGIG (reference sequence). The CDR3 bases are TGTGCCTGGTTTTTCCACCCGGGGGGTCTCGGCAACTATGGCTACACCTTC. Its translation: CAWFFHPGGLGNYGYTF.

The V gene is TRBV28, the J gene TRBJ1-2; perhaps TRBD1 as D (5 bases). CDR1 and CDR2 (germline): MDHEN, SYDVKM. The CDR3 length is 15 residues. The V end lost 7 bases, the J end lost 6 bases, and 21 bases lay between the germline ends. The CDR3 coding sequence is TGTGCCAGCACCCAGAGGGAGGGGAGAGGTAATGGCTACACCTTC. It encodes CASTQREGRGNGYTF.

V and J are TRBV5-4 and TRBJ1-1; TRBD1 matches at 12 bases. Germline-derived CDR1 and CDR2 are SGHNT and YYREEE (reference sequence). The CDR3 loop spans 19 amino acids. V shed 1 base, J shed 1 base, and the junction held 11 bases outside the gene matches. CDR3 nucleotide sequence: TGTGCCAGCAGCTTGAGTAAGGGGACAGGGGGCCTCTCGAACACTGAAGCTTTCTTT. It is translated as CASSLSKGTGGLSNTEAFF.

The chain recombines TRBV6-6 with TRBJ2-1, with D tentatively TRBD2 (5 bases). The CDR3 extends over 12 amino acids. The germline CDR1 and CDR2 sequences are MNHNY and SVGAGI (reference sequence). The ends were cut back, 5 bases at V and 8 bases at J, with 10 bases in the middle. The CDR3 DNA reads TGTGCCAGCAGTCCTAGAGGGTATGAGCAGTTCTTC. This sequence encodes CASSPRGYEQFF.

The rearrangement joins TRBV10-3 to TRBJ1-6; 8 nucleotides line up with TRBD1. V trimming: 3 bases; J trimming: 7 bases; junction bases outside the gene matches: 5. CDR1 is ENHRY, CDR2 SYGVKD, per germline. This CDR3 contains 15 residues. CDR3 region: CAISDRTGGNSPLHF. DNA for the CDR3: TGTGCCATCAGTGACCGCACAGGGGGGAATTCACCCCTCCACTTT.

The V call is TRBV18, the J call TRBJ2-1; 7 bases agree with TRBD2. Germline CDR1 and CDR2: KGHSH and LQKENI. V was clipped by 3 bases and J by 9 bases; unmatched bases: 5. The CDR3 covers 13 residues. The CDR3 spells CASSPGGGGEQFF. The CDR3 nucleotides are TGTGCCAGCTCACCCGGCGGGGGTGGTGAGCAGTTCTTC.

This chain uses TRBV28 with TRBJ1-2; D remains ambiguous. V was shortened by 5 bases and J by 2 bases, with 12 bases between the two germline ends. The CDR3 covers 14 residues. Germline V gives CDR1 MDHEN, CDR2 SYDVKM. The CDR3 DNA follows: TGTGCCAGCAGTCTTCTGGGAGGAAACTATGGCTACACCTTC. Translating gives CASSLLGGNYGYTF.

V usage is TRBV19 and J usage is TRBJ1-5, with TRBD1 matching over 8 bases. V shed 3 bases and J 2 bases; nucleotides not matched to a gene: 6. CDR1 is LNHDA, CDR2 SQIVND, per germline (reference sequence). This CDR3 region has 16 residues. The CDR3 DNA is TGTGCCAGTAGTATGGACAGGGTTTATGGCAATCAGCCCCAGCATTTT. It translates to CASSMDRVYGNQPQHF.

The gene calls are TRBV27 and TRBJ1-1; D not certain. This CDR3 contains 13 residues. Germline V CDR1 and CDR2: MNHEY, SMNVEV (reference sequence). The V and J ends lost 7 bases and 5 bases respectively, with 14 bases between them. For the CDR3, the DNA is TGTGCCAGCACTGCCGGGGTTGGGACTGAAGCTTTCTTT. It encodes CASTAGVGTEAFF.

The chain combines TRBV6-5 with TRBJ2-1, with D perhaps TRBD2 (6 bases). Germline loops: CDR1 MNHEY, CDR2 SVGAGI. With 3 bases removed from V and 1 base from J, the gap between germline ends came to 10 bases. This CDR3 is 15 amino acids long. CDR3 residues: CASSYEGRSYNEQFF. CDR3 nucleotide sequence: TGTGCCAGCAGTTATGAGGGGAGGTCCTACAATGAGCAGTTCTTC.

The rearrangement links TRBV5-1 to TRBJ2-4; 9 positions agree with TRBD1. Trimming at V came to 0 bases and at J to 3 bases, leaving 1 base not matched to a gene. From germline, CDR1 is SGHRS and CDR2 YFSETQ. The CDR3 is 15 amino acids. CDR3 protein: CASSLGQGDKNIQYF. Here the CDR3 DNA reads TGCGCCAGCAGCTTGGGACAGGGGGACAAAAACATTCAGTACTTC.

The V and J genes are TRBV30 and TRBJ2-3; 9 bases are shared with TRBD2. Germline loops: CDR1 GTSNPN, CDR2 SVGIG (reference sequence). CDR3 length: 16 amino acids. The trim removed 3 bases at V and 3 bases at J, leaving 10 bases unmatched. The CDR3: CAWSKTRAGGTDTQYF. CDR3 DNA sequence: TGTGCCTGGAGCAAGACTAGAGCGGGAGGTACAGATACGCAGTATTTT.

The gene calls are TRBV6-6 and TRBJ2-1; 8 bases are shared with TRBD2. This CDR3 is 16 amino acids long. Per the germline V gene, CDR1 is MNHNY and CDR2 is SVGAGI (reference sequence). The J segment lost 3 bases and the V segment lost 0 bases, leaving 4 bases of the junction unmatched. In DNA form, the CDR3 reads TGTGCCAGCAGTTACTCGAGGCGGGGGGACTACAATGAGCAGTTCTTC. This encodes CASSYSRRGDYNEQFF.

The chain employs TRBV4-3 and TRBJ1-2; D gene unclear. The CDR3 runs 13 residues. V was pared by 8 bases and J by 0 bases, with 10 bases between. Germline CDR1 and CDR2: LGHNA and YSLEER. In DNA, the CDR3 is TGCGCCAGCTCCACGGACTCTAACTATGGCTACACCTTC. Its protein product is CASSTDSNYGYTF.

V and J are TRBV29-1 and TRBJ1-1, with 10 bases lining up with TRBD1. The CDR3 totals 11 residues. The germline gives CDR1 SQVTM, CDR2 ANQGSEA. The V gene end was trimmed by 8 bases and the J gene end by 11 bases; junction bases not matched to a gene: 8. DNA for the CDR3: TGCAGCTCATGGGACAGGGGTTCGGCTTTCTTT. Its translation: CSSWDRGSAFF.

The DNA for the CDR3 is TGTGCCATCAGTGAGTCGCAACAAGCGGATACGCAGTATTTT. Translating gives CAISESQQADTQYF. The V and J genes are TRBV10-3 and TRBJ2-3; unclear D gene. V gave up 0 bases and J gave up 6 bases, with 10 bases separating them. The CDR3 runs to 14 residues. Germline assignment: CDR1 ENHRY and CDR2 SYGVKD.

The chain uses TRBV6-5 and TRBJ1-1; possibly TRBD1 for D (6 bases). The CDR3 contains 13 residues. In germline, CDR1 is MNHEY, CDR2 SVGAGI. V was shortened by 6 bases and J by 1 base, with 9 bases between the two germline ends. As DNA, the CDR3 is TGTGCCAGCAGGCTGGGACAGAACACTGAAGCTTTCTTT. Translated: CASRLGQNTEAFF.

The chain links TRBV6-1 to TRBJ2-5; TRBD2 agrees at 9 bases. Germline V CDR1 and CDR2: MNHNS, SASEGT. V shed 1 base and J 4 bases; nucleotides not matched to a gene: 4. This CDR3 has 15 amino acids. The CDR3 DNA is TGTGCCAGCAGTGAAGGTGCTAGCGGGGTAGAGACCCAGTACTTC. Amino acids: CASSEGASGVETQYF.

The V and J genes are TRBV29-1 and TRBJ2-1; 8 bases map to TRBD2. CDR1 and CDR2 from the germline V gene are SQVTM and ANQGSEA. CDR3 length: 14 amino acids. V trimming: 4 bases; J trimming: 5 bases; junction bases outside the gene matches: 7. The CDR3: CSVGAGDPDNEQFF. The CDR3 DNA is TGCAGCGTTGGAGCGGGAGATCCCGACAATGAGCAGTTCTTC.

A word on this clone: The sample carries other DNA sequences with the same CDR3. In DNA, the CDR3 is TGTGCCAGTAGTACCGGGACAGGGGGCAGGGAGACCCAGTACTTC. Translation gives CASSTGTGGRETQYF. The chain couples TRBV19 to TRBJ2-5, with 12 bases fitting TRBD1. Germline CDR1 and CDR2: LNHDA and SQIVND (reference sequence). V lost 4 bases, J lost 5 bases, and 5 bases stayed unmatched. The CDR3 is made up of 15 amino acids.

The chain carries TRBV5-1 and TRBJ1-1; TRBD1 is a possible D gene (5 bases). CDR3 length equals 15 residues. V shed 4 bases and J shed 1 base, with 14 bases lying between them. CDR1 is SGHRS and CDR2 is YFSETQ in the germline V gene. The CDR3 sequence: CASSPGGGGNTEAFF. The CDR3, as DNA: TGCGCCAGCAGCCCCGGGGGGGGAGGGAACACTGAAGCTTTCTTT. The full variable domain, its missing parts supplied by reference TRBV5-1 and TRBJ1-1, is KAGVTQTPRYLIKTRGQQVTLSCSPISGHRSVSWYQQTPGQGLQFLFEYFSETQRNKGNFPGRFSGRQFSNSRSEMNVSTLELGDSALYLCASSPGGGGNTEAFFGQGTRLTVV.

This chain links TRBV5-1 with TRBJ2-2; 8 bases agree with TRBD1. Germline CDR1 SGHRS, CDR2 YFSETQ. There are 16 residues in the CDR3. J was trimmed by 1 base and V by 4 bases; bases with no gene match: 6. The CDR3 loop reads CASSRGGQGNTGELFF. The DNA for the CDR3 is TGCGCCAGCAGCCGCGGCGGACAGGGGAACACCGGGGAGCTGTTTTTT.